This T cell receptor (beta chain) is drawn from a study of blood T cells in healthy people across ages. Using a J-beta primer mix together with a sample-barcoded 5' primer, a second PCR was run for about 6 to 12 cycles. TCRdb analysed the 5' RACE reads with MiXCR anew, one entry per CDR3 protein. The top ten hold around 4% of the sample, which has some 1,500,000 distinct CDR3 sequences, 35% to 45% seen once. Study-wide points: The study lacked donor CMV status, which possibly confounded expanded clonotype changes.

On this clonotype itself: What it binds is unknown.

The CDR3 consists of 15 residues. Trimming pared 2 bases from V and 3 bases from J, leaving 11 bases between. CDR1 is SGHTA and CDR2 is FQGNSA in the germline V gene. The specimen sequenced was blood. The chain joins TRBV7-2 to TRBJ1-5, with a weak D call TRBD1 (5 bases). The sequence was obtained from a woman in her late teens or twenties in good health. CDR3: CASSLSRQTNQPQHF. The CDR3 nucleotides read TGTGCCAGCAGCTTATCCAGACAGACCAATCAGCCCCAGCATTTT.